This T cell receptor (beta chain) was documented in a study of CD8 T cells in ankylosing spondylitis (dated by TCRdb to 2016 to 2017). About the investigation overall: To find TCR variants linked to disease, the study profiled T cell receptor beta repertoires in ankylosing spondylitis patients and healthy donors. Peripheral blood was sampled, and synovial fluid was also collected from ankylosing spondylitis patients. In total, the full study cohort was made up of 85 to 140 healthy donors and more than 20 ankylosing spondylitis patients.

Here V drops 6 bases and J drops 4 bases, and the junction holds 10 bases not matched to any gene. CDR1 and CDR2 are read off the germline V gene as MDHEN and SYDVKM. From its cysteine to its phenylalanine, the CDR3 spans 16 amino acids. Just the 48-base CDR3 DNA is kept, in frame starting at base 1. Instrument on record: Illumina HiSeq 2500. Quantitative 5'-RACE with molecular barcodes was the method used to prepare the TCR beta libraries. Turning to the authors' computational methods: A new computational method based on a probabilistic model of VDJ rearrangement was used to identify disease-linked TCR variants. TCRdb itself trimmed the public reads at Q25 with fastp, ran MiXCR and retained productive beta chains. Here each entry gathers all rows of one CDR3 protein and keeps the most common genes and DNA. TCRdb's processing, not the authors', yielded these V and J calls. The sample table holds just over 300,000 distinct CDR3 sequences, of which 20% were seen once. Clones ranked in the top ten supply 3.5% of the sample.

This clonotype was seen ten or more times. It lacks a known antigen. Base qualities are not provided; no much larger clone lies one nucleotide away. The investigation overall reported the following: A TCR beta motif made up of several highly homologous amino acid variants appeared to be characteristic of blood from ankylosing spondylitis patients. The disease-linked clones were reported to be significantly enriched in matched synovial fluid samples from ankylosing spondylitis patients. Some motif variants were previously reported in synovial fluid and blood of reactive arthritis patients, suggesting common disease-initiation mechanisms. The disease-linked clones had a CD8+ phenotype and were found at relatively low frequencies in peripheral blood.

This receptor was identified in a female donor with ankylosing spondylitis or in good health (not recorded which). The sequenced sample was blood, either unsorted or a sorted T cell fraction (not recorded which). This sequence uses TRBV28 and TRBJ2-3; the junction holds 10 bases that match TRBD1. The CDR3 here reads CASSPSETGGSDTQYF. The sequenced DNA is TGTGCCAGCAGCCCCTCCGAGACAGGGGGCTCAGATACGCAGTATTTT.